The rows below give T cell receptor beta chains drawn from one sample of a study of T cell responses to AZD1222 COVID-19 vaccine. Generated by immunoSEQ multiplex PCR, the TCRdb table keeps only in-frame clones and is missing some. The data contain 100,000 to 150,000 clones, approximately 90% of them singletons. Sequencing was performed on peripheral blood, taken on day 0 of AZD1222 vaccination. These receptors came from an adult in good health. Both conserved end residues are part of each CDR3. D genes are given only for firm matches. Clone size appears in some rows only: once, few, many, or a class for an expanded clone.

TRBV30,TRBJ1-2,NA,TRBD1,TGTGCCTGGGGTCGAGACCTAAACAGGGGGAAGGACTATGGCTACACCTTC,CAWGRDLNRGKDYGYTF
TRBV6-5,TRBJ1-1,NA,NA,TGTGCCAGCAGTTACAACCCGAACACTGAAGCTTTCTTT,CASSYNPNTEAFF
TRBV7-2,TRBJ2-2,few,TRBD2,TGTGCCAGCAGCCCCCCTGGACTAGCGAACACCGGGGAGCTGTTTTTT,CASSPPGLANTGELFF
TRBV11-2,TRBJ1-1,NA,TRBD1,TGTGCCAGCACCCGACAGGGTTCGGGGATGAACACTGAAGCTTTCTTT,CASTRQGSGMNTEAFF
TRBV28,TRBJ1-2,once,NA,TGTGCCAGCAGTCCTCGGGGACACGACTATGGCTACACCTTC,CASSPRGHDYGYTF
TRBV7-2,TRBJ1-5,NA,NA,TGTGCCAGCAGCTGGGGACTGGGGCCCCAGCATTTT,CASSWGLGPQHF
TRBV9,TRBJ2-7,NA,NA,TGTGCCAGCAGCTTAGGGGGGGTTACCTACGAGCAGTACTTC,CASSLGGVTYEQYF
TRBV9,TRBJ1-3,NA,NA,TGTGCCAGCAGCGTGTTCGACAGGTTCCACTCTGGAAACACCATATATTTT,CASSVFDRFHSGNTIYF
TRBV7-7,TRBJ2-2,NA,TRBD1,TGTGCTAGCAGTAAGGGACAGGAGGTATCCGGGGAGCTGTTTTTT,CASSKGQEVSGELFF
TRBV4-3,TRBJ1-1,once,NA,TGCGCCAGCAGCCAAGATCGACAGTACACTGAAGCTTTCTTT,CASSQDRQYTEAFF
TRBV5-4,TRBJ2-5,once,TRBD1,TGTGCCAGCAGCTTCCAGGGGGCTCAAGAGACCCAGTACTTC,CASSFQGAQETQYF
TRBV28,TRBJ2-3,NA,NA,TGTGCCAGCAGTCCCTCCGACAGGTATACGCAGTATTTT,CASSPSDRYTQYF
TRBV29-1,TRBJ1-2,NA,NA,TGCAGCTCAAGGACCCTCTATGGCTACACCTTC,CSSRTLYGYTF
TRBV12-3/TRBV12-4,TRBJ1-2,NA,TRBD1,TGTGCCAGCAGCCTTGACAGGGGCTATGGCTACACCTTC,CASSLDRGYGYTF
TRBV5-5,TRBJ2-5,NA,TRBD1,TGTGCCAGCAGCTTGGCGACAGGGCGAGAGACCCAGTACTTC,CASSLATGRETQYF
TRBV11-2,TRBJ1-5,NA,NA,TGTGCCAGCAGCTTTCGACAGACTAATAGCAATCAGCCCCAGCATTTT,CASSFRQTNSNQPQHF
TRBV5-4,TRBJ1-1,NA,TRBD1,TGTGCCAGCAGCTTTGACAGGGGAACTGAAGCTTTCTTT,CASSFDRGTEAFF
TRBV5-6,TRBJ1-2,NA,NA,TGTGCCAGCAGCTTGGGTGGGGTTACTGGCTACACCTTC,CASSLGGVTGYTF
TRBV6-5,TRBJ2-3,few,NA,TGTGCCAGCAGTTACTACCAGCGCTCAGATACGCAGTATTTT,CASSYYQRSDTQYF
TRBV5-1,TRBJ2-2,NA,NA,TGCGCCAGCAGCTCCGGACTGAACACCGGGGAGCTGTTTTTT,CASSSGLNTGELFF
TRBV12-3/TRBV12-4,TRBJ1-1,NA,NA,TGTGCCAGCAGTTTAGCGGGGGCTGAAGCTTTCTTT,CASSLAGAEAFF
TRBV27,TRBJ1-1,once,NA,TGTGCCAGCAGTTTAATCCTGGGGGGAAACACTGAAGCTTTCTTT,CASSLILGGNTEAFF
TRBV28,TRBJ1-1,NA,NA,TGTGCCAGCAGTTCCTCAAGAATAGGAGCCGAAGCTTTCTTT,CASSSSRIGAEAFF
TRBV7-2,TRBJ1-5,NA,TRBD1,TGTGCCAGCAGCTTAGGAGGGGGCGGGAATCAGCCCCAGCATTTT,CASSLGGGGNQPQHF
TRBV28,TRBJ1-2,NA,TRBD1,TGTGCCAGCAGTGAACCCTCGACAGGGAACTATGGCTACACCTTC,CASSEPSTGNYGYTF
TRBV14,TRBJ2-5,NA,NA,TGTGCCAGCAGCCAAGCGCCTAGTCCTCCGTTCTACACAACAGAGACCCAGTACTTC,CASSQAPSPPFYTTETQYF
TRBV6-4,TRBJ1-5,NA,NA,TGTGCCAGCAGTGTGGAGGAGAATCAGCCCCAGCATTTT,CASSVEENQPQHF
TRBV12-3/TRBV12-4,TRBJ1-2,once,NA,TGTGCCAGCAGTTTTGTGACAATGGGCTACACCTTC,CASSFVTMGYTF
TRBV28,TRBJ1-1,NA,TRBD1,TGTGCCAGCAGTTTCCCCGAGACAGGGGGGGACACTGAAGCTTTCTTT,CASSFPETGGDTEAFF
TRBV13,TRBJ2-1,NA,NA,TGTGCCAGCAGCTTATCGTGGGCTAGCCGTGGAGATGAGCAGTTCTTC,CASSLSWASRGDEQFF
TRBV28,TRBJ1-6,NA,NA,TGTGCCAGCAGCCTCACCGTCGGGGGAAATTCACCCCTCCACTTT,CASSLTVGGNSPLHF
TRBV5-1,TRBJ2-7,NA,NA,TGCGCCAGCAGCTTGGGGCGGGAAACGGGCGAGCAGTACTTC,CASSLGRETGEQYF
TRBV7-9,TRBJ2-1,NA,TRBD2,TGTGCCAGCCGTAGGAGCGGGGGGACCTACAATGAGCAGTTCTTC,CASRRSGGTYNEQFF
TRBV19,TRBJ1-3,NA,NA,TGTGCCAGTAGTATCGGTTTGGGCGGTGGAAACACCATATATTTT,CASSIGLGGGNTIYF
TRBV11-3,TRBJ2-7,once,NA,TGTGCCAGCAGCAAGGGGGAGGGTAGGTACGAGCAGTACTTC,CASSKGEGRYEQYF
TRBV2,TRBJ1-5,NA,NA,TGTGCCAGCACCCAAGGGGGTCCTCCAGGTCAGCCCCAGCATTTT,CASTQGGPPGQPQHF
TRBV19,TRBJ2-1,NA,NA,TGTGCCAGTAGTAGGGACGGATACAATGAGCAGTTCTTC,CASSRDGYNEQFF
TRBV13,TRBJ2-7,few,TRBD2,TGTGCCAGCAGCTTTAGCGGGGGAGACTACGAGCAGTACTTC,CASSFSGGDYEQYF
TRBV7-3,TRBJ2-5,NA,TRBD2,TGTGCCAGCAGCCCAGGACTAGCGGGGGGCCGCGAGACCCAGTACTTC,CASSPGLAGGRETQYF
TRBV18,TRBJ2-3,NA,TRBD1,TGTGCCAGCTCACCGCGACCGGGACAGGGGGCCGCAGATACGCAGTATTTT,CASSPRPGQGAADTQYF
TRBV6-5,TRBJ1-5,NA,NA,TGTGCCAGCAGCTCCCTAAGCTGGCGCAATCAGCCCCAGCATTTT,CASSSLSWRNQPQHF
TRBV9,TRBJ2-2,NA,TRBD2,TGTGCCAGCAGCCCCCGGGGAGCGGGGGGGCAAGGCGGGGAGCTGTTTTTT,CASSPRGAGGQGGELFF
TRBV25-1,TRBJ2-5,NA,NA,TGTGCCAGCAGTGCCTGGGGAGAGACCCAGTACTTC,CASSAWGETQYF
TRBV27,TRBJ1-6,NA,NA,TGTGCCAGCAGTTTTGGTAATTCACCCCTCCACTTT,CASSFGNSPLHF
TRBV19,TRBJ1-5,NA,TRBD1,TGTGCCAGTACAATGGGACAGCATAGCAATCAGCCCCAGCATTTT,CASTMGQHSNQPQHF